A selection of T cell receptor beta chains follows, all from one sample in a study of T cells in Graves' hyperthyroidism and ophthalmopathy. TCRdb ran MiXCR on the multiplex PCR reads and lists one entry per CDR3 protein. Counted here are 540,000 or so distinct CDR3 sequences, 15% to 18% occurring once; the ten biggest clones make up under 8%. The material sequenced was blood. The origin of the receptors is a woman aged 25 to 39 with Graves' hyperthyroidism. The CDR3 runs from the conserved cysteine through the conserved F or W. Each record gives: D gene, V gene, J gene, clone size, CDR3 DNA, CDR3 protein. D genes are given only for firm matches. Size is omitted from some rows. Given values are once, few, many or a class for expanded clones.

d_gene: TRBD2
v_gene: TRBV2
j_gene: TRBJ2-2
abundance: many
CDR3nt: TGTGCCAGCAGTGGAGGGAGGGTCGGCACCGGGGAGCTGTTTTTT
CDR3aa: CASSGGRVGTGELFF

d_gene: TRBD1
v_gene: TRBV6-2/TRBV6-3
j_gene: TRBJ2-2
abundance: few
CDR3nt: TGTGCCAGCAGCTCCCTTCATTTCGGGACAGGGCACACCGGGGAGCTGTTTTTT
CDR3aa: CASSSLHFGTGHTGELFF

d_gene: TRBD1
v_gene: TRBV7-2
j_gene: TRBJ1-2
abundance: -
CDR3nt: TGTGCCAGCAGCTTAGTGGGGACAGGGGAAGATGGCTACACCTTC
CDR3aa: CASSLVGTGEDGYTF

d_gene: -
v_gene: TRBV6-1
j_gene: TRBJ2-1
abundance: many
CDR3nt: TGTGCCAGCATGGTCGCCTTCTCCTACAATGAGCAGTTCTTC
CDR3aa: CASMVAFSYNEQFF

d_gene: -
v_gene: TRBV29-1
j_gene: TRBJ1-1
abundance: many
CDR3nt: TGCAGCGTTCGAGTGACACGGAACACTGAAGCTTTCTTT
CDR3aa: CSVRVTRNTEAFF

d_gene: TRBD2
v_gene: TRBV7-9
j_gene: TRBJ2-1
abundance: -
CDR3nt: TGTGCCACCCACTCACTAGCGGGAGGGAACGAGCAGTTCTTC
CDR3aa: CATHSLAGGNEQFF

d_gene: -
v_gene: TRBV7-2
j_gene: TRBJ1-1
abundance: many
CDR3nt: TGTGCCAGCAGCCCCGGACAGATGGGTATTGGGAACACTGAAGCTTTCTTT
CDR3aa: CASSPGQMGIGNTEAFF

d_gene: -
v_gene: TRBV5-1
j_gene: TRBJ1-2
abundance: -
CDR3nt: TGCGCCAGCAGCCGGGACTCCCCGGACTATGGCTACACCTTC
CDR3aa: CASSRDSPDYGYTF

d_gene: TRBD1
v_gene: TRBV7-6
j_gene: TRBJ2-7
abundance: -
CDR3nt: TGTGCCAGCAGCTTAGACGAGGGAATCCGGACAGGCGAGCAGTACTTC
CDR3aa: CASSLDEGIRTGEQYF

d_gene: TRBD2
v_gene: TRBV10-3
j_gene: TRBJ2-3
abundance: -
CDR3nt: TGTGCCATCAGTGAGTCTTGGGGGGGTGATACGCAGTATTTT
CDR3aa: CAISESWGGDTQYF

d_gene: -
v_gene: TRBV15
j_gene: TRBJ2-1
abundance: few
CDR3nt: TGTGCCACCAGCAGAGATCTGGGAGGCGAGCAGTTCTTC
CDR3aa: CATSRDLGGEQFF

d_gene: TRBD2
v_gene: TRBV15
j_gene: TRBJ2-1
abundance: many
CDR3nt: TGTGCCACCAGCAGAGAAGGCGGGAGAGGGGCTGAGCAGTTCTTC
CDR3aa: CATSREGGRGAEQFF

d_gene: TRBD1
v_gene: TRBV6-2/TRBV6-3
j_gene: TRBJ2-7
abundance: many
CDR3nt: TGTGCCAGCAAAACGGGACAGGGCAGAGAGCAGTACTTC
CDR3aa: CASKTGQGREQYF

d_gene: TRBD1
v_gene: TRBV12-3/TRBV12-4
j_gene: TRBJ1-5
abundance: -
CDR3nt: TGTGCCAGCAGAAAACAGGGGGGCGTCGATCAGCCCCAGCATTTT
CDR3aa: CASRKQGGVDQPQHF

d_gene: -
v_gene: TRBV4-3
j_gene: TRBJ2-2
abundance: few
CDR3nt: TGCGCCAGCAGCCAAGATGGAGCAGCTACCGCACGGGAGCTGTTTTTT
CDR3aa: CASSQDGAATARELFF

d_gene: -
v_gene: TRBV27
j_gene: TRBJ2-7
abundance: -
CDR3nt: TGTGCCAGCAGTTTCTACCCCACGGGATCGAGCGAGCAGTACTTC
CDR3aa: CASSFYPTGSSEQYF

d_gene: TRBD2
v_gene: TRBV10-3
j_gene: TRBJ2-3
abundance: -
CDR3nt: TGTGCCATCAGCGCGGGAGGGGTCACAGATACGCAGTATTTT
CDR3aa: CAISAGGVTDTQYF

d_gene: -
v_gene: TRBV7-2
j_gene: TRBJ2-5
abundance: many
CDR3nt: TGTGCCTACGGGAAAGAGACCCAGTACTTC
CDR3aa: CAYGKETQYF

d_gene: -
v_gene: TRBV9
j_gene: TRBJ1-1
abundance: many
CDR3nt: TGTGCCAGCAGCGTATCAGCGAACACTGAAGCTTTCTTT
CDR3aa: CASSVSANTEAFF

d_gene: -
v_gene: TRBV2
j_gene: TRBJ2-5
abundance: once
CDR3nt: TGTGCCAGCAGGCGAGGGACTCCGGTGATGATCCTGTACTTC
CDR3aa: CASRRGTPVMILYF

d_gene: -
v_gene: TRBV7-2
j_gene: TRBJ2-5
abundance: many
CDR3nt: TGTGCCAGCAGCGATCCATCGACAGGCTCTCAAGAGACCCAGTACTTC
CDR3aa: CASSDPSTGSQETQYF

d_gene: TRBD2
v_gene: TRBV7-9
j_gene: TRBJ2-1
abundance: few
CDR3nt: TGTGCCAGCAGACTAGCGGGAGATGCCGATGAGCAGTTCTTC
CDR3aa: CASRLAGDADEQFF

d_gene: TRBD1
v_gene: TRBV7-2
j_gene: TRBJ2-5
abundance: -
CDR3nt: TGTGCCAGCAGCTTGGGGACAGCCTCCCAAGAGACCCAGTACTTC
CDR3aa: CASSLGTASQETQYF

d_gene: TRBD2
v_gene: TRBV5-1
j_gene: TRBJ2-3
abundance: -
CDR3nt: TGCGCCAGCAGCTCTCCACTAGCGACCACAGATACGCAGTATTTT
CDR3aa: CASSSPLATTDTQYF

d_gene: -
v_gene: TRBV9
j_gene: TRBJ1-1
abundance: -
CDR3nt: TGTGCCAGCAGCGTAGAGGTGAACACTGAAGCTTTCTTT
CDR3aa: CASSVEVNTEAFF

d_gene: -
v_gene: TRBV20-1
j_gene: TRBJ2-2
abundance: -
CDR3nt: TGCAGTGCCGTAAGGGGATCCGGGAACACCGGGGAGCTGTTTTTT
CDR3aa: CSAVRGSGNTGELFF

d_gene: -
v_gene: TRBV5-5
j_gene: TRBJ1-6
abundance: -
CDR3nt: TGTGCCAGCAGCTTCGGGACTTATAATTCACCCCTCCACTTT
CDR3aa: CASSFGTYNSPLHF

d_gene: TRBD2
v_gene: TRBV7-3
j_gene: TRBJ2-1
abundance: many
CDR3nt: TGTGCCAGCAGCTTAGGCCCCGGGAGACTAGCGGGAGGGGCTGAGCAGTTCTTC
CDR3aa: CASSLGPGRLAGGAEQFF

d_gene: TRBD1
v_gene: TRBV18
j_gene: TRBJ1-3
abundance: -
CDR3nt: TGTGCCAGCTCACCGGGACAGGGGAAAGTCGGAAACACCATATATTTT
CDR3aa: CASSPGQGKVGNTIYF

d_gene: -
v_gene: TRBV4-2
j_gene: TRBJ2-2
abundance: -
CDR3nt: TGTGCCAGCAGCCAAGATGCTTACGGGCAGGACCACACCGGGGAGCTGTTTTTT
CDR3aa: CASSQDAYGQDHTGELFF

d_gene: TRBD2
v_gene: TRBV27
j_gene: TRBJ2-7
abundance: many
CDR3nt: TGTGCCAGCAGTAGGTCTAGCGGGACGACCGACGAGCAGTACTTC
CDR3aa: CASSRSSGTTDEQYF

d_gene: -
v_gene: TRBV20-1
j_gene: TRBJ1-3
abundance: -
CDR3nt: TGCAGTGCTAGAGACCCGATGTTTGGAAACACCACATATTTT
CDR3aa: CSARDPMFGNTTYF

d_gene: TRBD1
v_gene: TRBV11-2
j_gene: TRBJ2-4
abundance: many
CDR3nt: TGTGCCAGCACCACGGACAGGGGTGACGCCAAAAACATTCAGTACTTC
CDR3aa: CASTTDRGDAKNIQYF

d_gene: TRBD2
v_gene: TRBV20-1
j_gene: TRBJ2-7
abundance: many
CDR3nt: TGCAGTGCTAGAGATCTACTAGCGGACTCCTACGAGCAGTACTTC
CDR3aa: CSARDLLADSYEQYF

d_gene: TRBD2
v_gene: TRBV7-8
j_gene: TRBJ2-4
abundance: -
CDR3nt: TGTGCCAGCAGCCCTGAGCGGGAGGGCCTGTACATTCAGTACTTC
CDR3aa: CASSPEREGLYIQYF

d_gene: -
v_gene: TRBV6-2/TRBV6-3
j_gene: TRBJ2-2
abundance: many
CDR3nt: TGTGCCAGCAGAGACAGCACCGGGGAGCTGTTTTTT
CDR3aa: CASRDSTGELFF

d_gene: TRBD2
v_gene: TRBV18
j_gene: TRBJ2-1
abundance: -
CDR3nt: TGTGCCAGCTCACTAGGACTAGCGGGGCTCTACAATGAGCAGTTCTTC
CDR3aa: CASSLGLAGLYNEQFF

d_gene: -
v_gene: TRBV28
j_gene: TRBJ1-5
abundance: many
CDR3nt: TGTGCCAGCAGTTTATGGGAACGGAGCAATCAGCCCCAGCATTTT
CDR3aa: CASSLWERSNQPQHF

d_gene: -
v_gene: TRBV7-9
j_gene: TRBJ2-7
abundance: many
CDR3nt: TGTGCCAGCAGCGACACCGATAGGAACTCCTACGAGCAGTACTTC
CDR3aa: CASSDTDRNSYEQYF

d_gene: -
v_gene: TRBV12-3/TRBV12-4
j_gene: TRBJ2-7
abundance: many
CDR3nt: TGTGCCAGCAGTCCTCGTTTACACCCAGAGCAGTACTTC
CDR3aa: CASSPRLHPEQYF

d_gene: -
v_gene: TRBV11-2
j_gene: TRBJ2-3
abundance: -
CDR3nt: TGTGCCAGCAGCTTAGTACCCCCCTCTCTTGGATCTACAGATACGCAGTATTTT
CDR3aa: CASSLVPPSLGSTDTQYF

d_gene: TRBD2
v_gene: TRBV25-1
j_gene: TRBJ2-5
abundance: few
CDR3nt: TGTGCCAGCAGTCCAGCGGGAGTAGAGACCCAGTACTTC
CDR3aa: CASSPAGVETQYF

d_gene: -
v_gene: TRBV12-3/TRBV12-4
j_gene: TRBJ1-4
abundance: -
CDR3nt: TGTGCCAGCAGTTTCACAAGGAATGAAAAACTGTTTTTT
CDR3aa: CASSFTRNEKLFF

d_gene: TRBD2
v_gene: TRBV3-1
j_gene: TRBJ2-1
abundance: many
CDR3nt: TGTGCCAGCAGCCAACCCGGGACTACCTACAATGAGCAGTTCTTC
CDR3aa: CASSQPGTTYNEQFF

d_gene: TRBD2
v_gene: TRBV27
j_gene: TRBJ2-1
abundance: -
CDR3nt: TGTGCCAGCAGGGGTGCGGGAGACCCCGTTGATGAGCAGTTCTTC
CDR3aa: CASRGAGDPVDEQFF

d_gene: -
v_gene: TRBV6-1
j_gene: TRBJ1-2
abundance: -
CDR3nt: TGTGCCAGCAGTGATCCTTGGAGTGGCTACACCTTC
CDR3aa: CASSDPWSGYTF

d_gene: TRBD1
v_gene: TRBV29-1
j_gene: TRBJ2-7
abundance: -
CDR3nt: TGCAGCGCCGTTCGGACAGGGGGCGAGCAGTACTTC
CDR3aa: CSAVRTGGEQYF

d_gene: -
v_gene: TRBV30
j_gene: TRBJ1-1
abundance: many
CDR3nt: TGTGCCTGGATCGGGGGGAACACTGAAGCTTTCTTT
CDR3aa: CAWIGGNTEAFF

d_gene: TRBD1
v_gene: TRBV7-3
j_gene: TRBJ2-2
abundance: -
CDR3nt: TGTGCCAGCAGCTTAACCCAGGGGGTAGGAACCGGGGAGCTGTTTTTT
CDR3aa: CASSLTQGVGTGELFF

d_gene: TRBD1
v_gene: TRBV12-3/TRBV12-4
j_gene: TRBJ1-6
abundance: -
CDR3nt: TGTGCCAGCAGGGGGACAGGGGCCGTATCACCCCTCCACTTT
CDR3aa: CASRGTGAVSPLHF